Presented here are 21 T cell receptor beta chains from one specimen sequenced in a study of blood T cells in healthy people across ages. Primed by a sample-barcoded 5' primer and a J-beta primer mix, a second PCR proceeded for about 7 to 12 cycles. One entry per CDR3 protein, called by TCRdb with MiXCR from the 5' RACE reads. The data hold roughly 1.9 million distinct CDR3 sequences, with about 39% observed a single time. Sequenced material: blood. These receptors all stem from a human donor in good health.

This clonotype has only a few counts. The chain has TRBV4-3 and TRBJ2-2; no reliable D call. Trimming removed 1 base at V and 3 bases at J, with 9 bases between. Germline V CDR1 and CDR2: LGHNA, YSLEER. The CDR3 is 15 amino acids. The CDR3 reads CASSQVARDTGELFF. As DNA, the CDR3 is TGCGCCAGCAGCCAAGTAGCCCGGGACACCGGGGAGCTGTTTTTT.

A few counts support this clonotype. The chain has TRBV4-1 and TRBJ2-1, with 8 bases identical to TRBD2. V lost 8 bases, J lost 2 bases, and 8 bases stayed unmatched. CDR1 and CDR2 from the germline V gene are MGHRA and YSYEKL. The length of the CDR3 is 15 residues. For the CDR3, the DNA is TGCGCCAGCGCCCACCGTAGCGGGGCCTACAATGAGCAGTTCTTC. Translation: CASAHRSGAYNEQFF.

This chain connects TRBV5-1 to TRBJ2-1, with a weak D call TRBD2 (6 bases). The germline V and J ends were trimmed by 5 bases and 8 bases, with 20 bases remaining between them. CDR1 SGHRS and CDR2 YFSETQ come from the germline V gene. This CDR3 has 15 amino acids. CDR3 bases: TGCGCCAGCAGTTCGTCCGAGGGGCGCGGGGATGAGCAGTTCTTC. It encodes CASSSSEGRGDEQFF.

The rearrangement uses TRBV5-6 and TRBJ2-1; TRBD1 matches at 7 bases. The CDR3 is 16 amino acids. From germline, CDR1 is SGHDT and CDR2 YYEEEE. J was trimmed by 5 bases and V by 1 base; bases with no gene match: 9. DNA of the CDR3: TGTGCCAGCAGCTTGCTTCCAGCGACAGGGAACAATGAGCAGTTCTTC. Protein product: CASSLLPATGNNEQFF.

This clonotype was detected only a few times. V is TRBV7-2 and J is TRBJ2-7; 10 nucleotides align to TRBD1. Germline lookup yields CDR1 SGHTA and CDR2 FQGNSA. J was trimmed by 2 bases and V by 6 bases; bases with no gene match: 7. This CDR3 has 15 amino acids. This CDR3 is CASRRDRGPPYEQYF. The CDR3 DNA sequence: TGTGCCAGCAGACGAGACAGGGGGCCCCCCTACGAGCAGTACTTC.

A few counts support this clonotype. This chain links TRBV2 with TRBJ2-7; D call uncertain. The CDR3 spans 13 residues. Trimming pared 2 bases from V and 5 bases from J, leaving 10 bases between. Germline-derived CDR1 and CDR2 are SNHLY and FYNNEI. CDR3 nucleotide sequence: TGTGCCAGCAGTGAATCCCCTTGGGACGAGCAGTACTTC. Translation gives CASSESPWDEQYF.

The chain has TRBV12-3 or TRBV12-4 and TRBJ2-5; no reliable D call. The CDR3 spans 14 residues. The V and J ends lost 2 bases and 5 bases respectively, with 12 bases between them. CDR3 nucleotides: TGTGCCAGCAGTTTATTCATGACTGCGGAGACCCAGTACTTC. Its protein is CASSLFMTAETQYF.

This clonotype was counted a few times. V gene TRBV7-9 combines with J gene TRBJ2-1; 10 positions agree with TRBD1. Germline CDR1 is SEHNR and CDR2 is FQNEAQ (reference sequence). This CDR3 contains 17 residues. V was pared by 4 bases and J by 5 bases, with 11 bases of the junction left unmatched. The CDR3 coding sequence is TGTGCCAGCAGCTGGCCGGGGACAGGGGACCGGGACAATGAGCAGTTCTTC. Protein sequence: CASSWPGTGDRDNEQFF.

The CDR3 bases are TGTGCCAGCAGTACCCGACTTTACGAGCAGTACTTC. This codes for CASSTRLYEQYF. This rearrangement joins TRBV12-3 or TRBV12-4 to TRBJ2-7; D uncertain. V was pared by 5 bases and J by 4 bases, with 9 bases between. The CDR3 totals 12 residues.

The chain is built from TRBV20-1 and TRBJ2-3; D is possibly TRBD2 (5 bases). The CDR3 sequence is 12 residues long. Germline V gene data show CDR1 as DFQATT and CDR2 as SNEGSKA (reference sequence). V was clipped by 5 bases and J by 3 bases, with 9 bases between them. The CDR3, as DNA: TGCAGTGCTCTCGGGGTGACAGATACGCAGTATTTT. Translating gives CSALGVTDTQYF.

This clonotype was detected once. This rearrangement joins TRBV12-3 or TRBV12-4 to TRBJ2-4; D unresolved. The better agreement between TRBJ2-7 and the DNA end casts doubt on the J call. The CDR3 covers 12 residues. CDR3 residues: CASSLSVREQYF. The DNA of the CDR3 is TGTGCCAGCAGTTTAAGTGTTCGCGAGCAGTACTTC.

This clonotype has just a few counts. The rearrangement links TRBV7-6 to TRBJ2-6; D uncertain. The V end lost 5 bases, the J end lost 2 bases, and 16 bases lay between the germline ends. CDR1 SGHVS and CDR2 FNYEAQ come from the germline V gene. This CDR3 is 17 amino acids long. CDR3 in DNA: TGTGCCAGCAGCCTCTACCCCCCGCGAACTGGGGCCAACGTCCTGACTTTC. As protein: CASSLYPPRTGANVLTF.

This chain connects TRBV7-9 to TRBJ2-1, with D maybe TRBD1 (6 bases). Germline values: CDR1 SEHNR, CDR2 FQNEAQ (reference sequence). Trimming pared 6 bases from V and 6 bases from J, leaving 21 bases between. This CDR3 is built from 16 residues. The DNA of the CDR3 is TGTGCCAGCAGGGCACCGAGCTACAGGGACCCCAATGAGCAGTTCTTC. It codes for CASRAPSYRDPNEQFF. The full variable domain, completed using reference TRBV7-9 and TRBJ2-1, is DTGVSQNPRHKITKRGQNVTFRCDPISEHNRLYWYRQTLGQGPEFLTYFQNEAQLEKSRLLSDRFSAERPKGSFSTLEIQRTEQGDSAMYLCASRAPSYRDPNEQFFGPGTRLTVL.

This clonotype was observed a few times. A read error may account for a junction end that differs from germline. V usage is TRBV29-1 and J usage is TRBJ2-1; a weak D match, TRBD1 (5 bases). Germline lookup yields CDR1 SQVTM and CDR2 ANQGSEA. This CDR3 is 14 amino acids long. In DNA, the CDR3 is TGCAGCGTTGTGTCTACAGGCTCCTACAATGGGCAGTTCTTC. Protein product: CSVVSTGSYNGQFF.

To note about this clonotype: At one end, the junction sequence differs from germline, possibly due to a read error. The gene calls are TRBV14 and TRBJ1-1, with D tentatively TRBD1 (5 bases). Germline V gene sequence: CDR1 SGHDN, CDR2 FVKESK. The CDR3 is 16 amino acids. CDR3 nucleotides: TGTGCCGGCAGCCAAGAGAGACCAGGGCCCGACACTGAAGCTTTCTTT. Amino acids: CAGSQERPGPDTEAFF.

There are a few counts of this clonotype. J is TRBJ1-4 and V is TRBV7-9; D call uncertain. Trimming took off 3 bases at V and 0 bases at J, with 8 bases between the two ends. The germline CDR1 and CDR2 sequences are SEHNR and FQNEAQ (reference sequence). The CDR3 runs to 15 residues. The CDR3 DNA reads as TGTGCCAGCAGCTTTGGGATCGCAACTAATGAAAAACTGTTTTTT. It yields the protein CASSFGIATNEKLFF. The full variable domain, completed using reference TRBV7-9 and TRBJ1-4, is DTGVSQNPRHKITKRGQNVTFRCDPISEHNRLYWYRQTLGQGPEFLTYFQNEAQLEKSRLLSDRFSAERPKGSFSTLEIQRTEQGDSAMYLCASSFGIATNEKLFFGSGTQLSVL.

This clonotype was counted between two and nine times. J is TRBJ2-7 and V is TRBV7-2; D may be TRBD2 (6 bases). Germline assignment: CDR1 SGHTA and CDR2 FQGNSA. This CDR3 contains 13 residues. Deletions cut 3 bases from V and 10 bases from J, with 16 bases between. The CDR3 reads CASSFGTRGPQYF. The CDR3 DNA follows: TGTGCCAGCAGCTTTGGGACTCGCGGCCCACAGTACTTC. Full variable domain (remainder filled in from reference TRBV7-2 and TRBJ2-7): GAGVSQSPSNKVTEKGKDVELRCDPISGHTALYWYRQSLGQGLEFLIYFQGNSAPDKSGLPSDRFSAERTGGSVSTLTIQRTQQEDSAVYLCASSFGTRGPQYFGPGTRLTVT.

This clonotype was found many times. This chain uses TRBV6-6 with TRBJ1-6; no firm D call. CDR3 length: 15 residues. The germline V and J ends were trimmed by 2 bases and 1 base, with 6 bases remaining between them. Germline loops: CDR1 MNHNY, CDR2 SVGAGI (reference sequence). CDR3 region: CASSYEVSYNSPLHF. CDR3 bases: TGTGCCAGCAGTTACGAGGTATCCTATAATTCACCCCTCCACTTT.

J is TRBJ1-1 and V is TRBV7-2, with D unresolved. The germline CDR1 and CDR2 sequences are SGHTA and FQGNSA. The CDR3 has 14 residues. The V end was cut by 5 bases, the J end by 8 bases, with 18 bases between. CDR3 loop: CASSPFGLREEAFF. The CDR3 coding sequence is TGTGCCAGCAGCCCATTCGGTCTCCGAGAGGAAGCTTTCTTT.

This clonotype was seen only a few times. The V call is TRBV29-1, the J call TRBJ2-1, with TRBD1 identical over 7 bases. CDR3 length: 13 residues. Germline V gene lookup returns CDR1 SQVTM and CDR2 ANQGSEA. With 2 bases clipped from V and 8 bases from J, the junction kept 6 bases outside the gene matches. In nucleotides, the CDR3 is TGCAGCGTTGAAAAGGACAGGAGGTATGAGCAGTTCTTC. Translation: CSVEKDRRYEQFF.

This sequence joins TRBV12-3 or TRBV12-4 and TRBJ2-7, with D perhaps matching TRBD2 (5 bases). The V gene lost 4 bases and the J gene lost 3 bases, with 16 bases spanning the gap. CDR3 length: 15 amino acids. This CDR3 is CASSYRGSSGYEQYF. The DNA of the CDR3 is TGTGCCAGCAGTTACCGAGGGTCCTCAGGCTACGAGCAGTACTTC.